The rows below give T cell receptor beta chains drawn from one sample of a study of PD-L1 blockade in urothelial cancer. The protocol was immunoSEQ multiplex PCR, while the TCRdb copy is restricted to in-frame clones and leaves out a portion. The sample contains 98,000 or so clones, around 89% of which appear only once. The sequencing used PBMCs, collected around atezolizumab (anti-PD-L1) treatment. Receptors were obtained from a man in his sixties with urothelial cancer. Both conserved end residues are part of each CDR3. A D gene is named only where the DNA matches it firmly. Only some rows state a clone size, as once, few, many or a class for expanded clones.

V gene: TRBV5-1; clone size: NA; D gene: NA; J gene: TRBJ2-3; CDR3 protein: CASSLERQDDTQYF; CDR3 DNA: TGCGCCAGCAGCTTGGAGAGACAGGACGATACGCAGTATTTT
V gene: TRBV9; clone size: once; D gene: NA; J gene: TRBJ2-3; CDR3 protein: CASSVARRGGDTDTQYF; CDR3 DNA: TGTGCCAGCAGCGTAGCCAGGCGGGGTGGGGACACAGATACGCAGTATTTT
V gene: TRBV7-2; clone size: NA; D gene: NA; J gene: TRBJ2-2; CDR3 protein: CASSLASTGELFF; CDR3 DNA: TGTGCCAGCAGCTTAGCCAGCACCGGGGAGCTGTTTTTT
V gene: TRBV5-1; clone size: NA; D gene: TRBD1; J gene: TRBJ2-5; CDR3 protein: CASSFGQGAETQYF; CDR3 DNA: TGCGCCAGCAGCTTCGGCCAGGGGGCAGAGACCCAGTACTTC
V gene: TRBV7-9; clone size: NA; D gene: NA; J gene: TRBJ2-2; CDR3 protein: CASSSLAGLTGELFF; CDR3 DNA: TGTGCCAGCAGCTCCCTCGCGGGACTCACCGGGGAGCTGTTTTTT
V gene: TRBV7-8; clone size: NA; D gene: NA; J gene: TRBJ1-2; CDR3 protein: CASSLDVRSYGYTF; CDR3 DNA: TGTGCCAGCAGCTTAGATGTGAGGTCCTATGGCTACACCTTC
V gene: TRBV6-5; clone size: NA; D gene: NA; J gene: TRBJ1-1; CDR3 protein: CASSYSAGMNTEAFF; CDR3 DNA: TGTGCCAGCAGTTACTCGGCAGGAATGAACACTGAAGCTTTCTTT
V gene: TRBV30; clone size: NA; D gene: TRBD1; J gene: TRBJ2-7; CDR3 protein: CAWNGQVGDEQYF; CDR3 DNA: TGTGCCTGGAACGGACAGGTCGGAGACGAGCAGTACTTC
V gene: TRBV7-9; clone size: medium-sized; D gene: TRBD2; J gene: TRBJ2-3; CDR3 protein: CASSSLTSGGPLGRDTQYF; CDR3 DNA: TGTGCCAGCAGTTCCCTGACTAGCGGGGGCCCTCTCGGAAGAGATACGCAGTATTTT
V gene: TRBV15; clone size: NA; D gene: NA; J gene: TRBJ2-7; CDR3 protein: CATSRDPEAEQYF; CDR3 DNA: TGTGCCACCAGCAGAGATCCAGAGGCGGAGCAGTACTTC
V gene: TRBV6-6; clone size: NA; D gene: NA; J gene: TRBJ2-7; CDR3 protein: CASSRSSYEQYF; CDR3 DNA: TGTGCCAGCAGTAGGAGCAGCTACGAGCAGTACTTC
V gene: TRBV9; clone size: few; D gene: NA; J gene: TRBJ1-2; CDR3 protein: CASSPGVSANYGYTF; CDR3 DNA: TGTGCCAGCTCCCCCGGGGTGAGCGCGAACTATGGCTACACCTTC
V gene: TRBV28; clone size: NA; D gene: NA; J gene: TRBJ2-5; CDR3 protein: CASGRTGGAQETQYF; CDR3 DNA: TGTGCCAGCGGTCGGACTGGGGGGGCGCAAGAGACCCAGTACTTC
V gene: TRBV11-3; clone size: NA; D gene: TRBD2; J gene: TRBJ2-1; CDR3 protein: CASSLGREFSYNEQFF; CDR3 DNA: TGTGCCAGCAGCTTAGGGCGGGAGTTCTCCTACAATGAGCAGTTCTTC
V gene: TRBV5-1; clone size: NA; D gene: TRBD2; J gene: TRBJ2-7; CDR3 protein: CASSLGRTSGGSSSYEQYF; CDR3 DNA: TGCGCCAGCAGCTTGGGGCGGACTAGCGGGGGGTCTAGCTCCTACGAGCAGTACTTC
V gene: TRBV5-4; clone size: NA; D gene: TRBD2; J gene: TRBJ2-7; CDR3 protein: CASSAATSGRQDEQYF; CDR3 DNA: TGTGCCAGCAGCGCGGCCACTAGCGGGAGACAAGACGAGCAGTACTTC
V gene: TRBV5-1; clone size: NA; D gene: TRBD2; J gene: TRBJ2-1; CDR3 protein: CASSLGTSAENEQFF; CDR3 DNA: TGCGCCAGCAGCTTGGGGACTAGCGCGGAGAATGAGCAGTTCTTC
V gene: TRBV7-2; clone size: NA; D gene: NA; J gene: TRBJ2-7; CDR3 protein: CASRGIGDSSYEQYF; CDR3 DNA: TGTGCCAGCAGGGGTATAGGAGACAGCTCCTACGAGCAGTACTTC
V gene: TRBV7-6; clone size: NA; D gene: NA; J gene: TRBJ2-5; CDR3 protein: CASSLAGQLQETQYF; CDR3 DNA: TGTGCCAGCAGCTTAGCAGGACAGCTACAAGAGACCCAGTACTTC
V gene: TRBV4-3; clone size: NA; D gene: TRBD1; J gene: TRBJ1-1; CDR3 protein: CASSPQTGIGTEAFF; CDR3 DNA: TGCGCCAGCAGCCCACAGACAGGGATCGGCACTGAAGCTTTCTTT
V gene: TRBV12-1; clone size: NA; D gene: NA; J gene: TRBJ1-2; CDR3 protein: CASPDRGHYGYTF; CDR3 DNA: TGTGCCAGCCCGGACAGGGGTCATTATGGCTACACCTTC
V gene: TRBV9; clone size: NA; D gene: TRBD2; J gene: TRBJ2-3; CDR3 protein: CASSGSGGGAGDTQYF; CDR3 DNA: TGTGCCAGCAGCGGATCTGGCGGGGGGGCGGGAGATACGCAGTATTTT
V gene: TRBV4-3; clone size: NA; D gene: TRBD2; J gene: TRBJ2-7; CDR3 protein: CASSQEGPSGIDEQYF; CDR3 DNA: TGCGCCAGCAGCCAAGAGGGTCCTAGCGGGATCGACGAGCAGTACTTC
V gene: TRBV10-3; clone size: NA; D gene: NA; J gene: TRBJ1-1; CDR3 protein: CAISPSGANTEAFF; CDR3 DNA: TGTGCCATCAGTCCCTCAGGGGCGAACACTGAAGCTTTCTTT
V gene: TRBV4-1; clone size: NA; D gene: TRBD2; J gene: TRBJ2-2; CDR3 protein: CASSQGRPVGTTNGELFF; CDR3 DNA: TGCGCCAGCAGCCAAGGGAGGCCCGTGGGGACTACGAACGGGGAGCTGTTTTTT
V gene: TRBV9; clone size: few; D gene: TRBD1; J gene: TRBJ1-1; CDR3 protein: CASSVDRGPNTEAFF; CDR3 DNA: TGTGCCAGCAGCGTGGACAGGGGACCGAACACTGAAGCTTTCTTT
V gene: TRBV30; clone size: NA; D gene: NA; J gene: TRBJ1-2; CDR3 protein: CALTGGRSHYGYTF; CDR3 DNA: TGTGCCCTGACAGGAGGCAGGTCCCACTATGGCTACACCTTC
V gene: TRBV9; clone size: NA; D gene: TRBD1; J gene: TRBJ2-7; CDR3 protein: CASSVSHHGQGQYF; CDR3 DNA: TGTGCCAGCAGCGTCTCCCACCATGGACAGGGACAGTACTTC
V gene: TRBV30; clone size: NA; D gene: TRBD1; J gene: TRBJ1-2; CDR3 protein: CAWSHRGRDGYTF; CDR3 DNA: TGTGCCTGGAGCCACAGGGGTAGGGATGGCTACACCTTC
V gene: TRBV10-2; clone size: once; D gene: TRBD2; J gene: TRBJ2-1; CDR3 protein: CASRSGTRGEQFF; CDR3 DNA: TGCGCCAGCAGGAGCGGGACTAGGGGTGAGCAGTTCTTC
V gene: TRBV30; clone size: NA; D gene: TRBD2; J gene: TRBJ2-1; CDR3 protein: CAWSPGLAGAGGDEQFF; CDR3 DNA: TGTGCCTGGAGTCCGGGACTAGCGGGAGCCGGGGGGGATGAGCAGTTCTTC
V gene: TRBV7-2; clone size: NA; D gene: TRBD2; J gene: TRBJ2-1; CDR3 protein: CASSFSGGTYNEQFF; CDR3 DNA: TGTGCCAGCAGCTTTTCGGGAGGGACATACAATGAGCAGTTCTTC
V gene: TRBV30; clone size: few; D gene: NA; J gene: TRBJ2-7; CDR3 protein: CAWSSGLFIEQYF; CDR3 DNA: TGTGCCTGGAGCTCGGGACTCTTTATCGAGCAGTACTTC
V gene: TRBV4-2; clone size: NA; D gene: TRBD2; J gene: TRBJ2-3; CDR3 protein: CASSQEGSRGGRDTQYF; CDR3 DNA: TGTGCCAGCAGCCAAGAGGGGTCGCGGGGGGGCCGGGATACGCAGTATTTT
V gene: TRBV6-1; clone size: NA; D gene: NA; J gene: TRBJ2-4; CDR3 protein: CASSAGRGTAKNIQYF; CDR3 DNA: TGTGCCAGCAGTGCCGGGAGAGGGACAGCCAAAAACATTCAGTACTTC
V gene: TRBV27; clone size: NA; D gene: NA; J gene: TRBJ1-6; CDR3 protein: CASSARSSYNSPLHF; CDR3 DNA: TGTGCCAGCAGTGCGCGGAGCTCCTATAATTCACCCCTCCACTTT
V gene: TRBV28; clone size: NA; D gene: NA; J gene: TRBJ2-1; CDR3 protein: CASRISGTHNEQFF; CDR3 DNA: TGTGCCAGCAGGATCAGCGGGACACACAATGAGCAGTTCTTC